This TCR beta chain appears in the sequencing data of a study of T cells in localized non-small cell lung cancer. Comments on this clone: As yet, its antigen is unknown.

The table came from immunoSEQ multiplex PCR; TCRdb's copy has only in-frame clones and leaves some out. The sample carries around 19,000 clones, over 80% recorded once. Study outcomes and limitations: Without multi-region sequencing, intratumor heterogeneity could not be excluded. Turning up in adjacent lung were a median around 60 of the top 100 tumor clones.

Germline V CDR1 and CDR2: SGDLS, YYNGEE. This CDR3 contains 16 residues. V was clipped by 0 bases and J by 0 bases, with 12 bases between them. The sequenced sample was PBMCs, obtained before any cancer treatment. This TCR was recovered from a man aged 40 to 70 with stage II squamous cell lung carcinoma. The J gene is TRBJ1-1, the V gene TRBV9; D perhaps matches TRBD1 (6 bases). In DNA form, the CDR3 reads TGTGCCAGCAGCGTAGCGGCAGGGGTCCTGAACACTGAAGCTTTCTTT. It yields the protein CASSVAAGVLNTEAFF.